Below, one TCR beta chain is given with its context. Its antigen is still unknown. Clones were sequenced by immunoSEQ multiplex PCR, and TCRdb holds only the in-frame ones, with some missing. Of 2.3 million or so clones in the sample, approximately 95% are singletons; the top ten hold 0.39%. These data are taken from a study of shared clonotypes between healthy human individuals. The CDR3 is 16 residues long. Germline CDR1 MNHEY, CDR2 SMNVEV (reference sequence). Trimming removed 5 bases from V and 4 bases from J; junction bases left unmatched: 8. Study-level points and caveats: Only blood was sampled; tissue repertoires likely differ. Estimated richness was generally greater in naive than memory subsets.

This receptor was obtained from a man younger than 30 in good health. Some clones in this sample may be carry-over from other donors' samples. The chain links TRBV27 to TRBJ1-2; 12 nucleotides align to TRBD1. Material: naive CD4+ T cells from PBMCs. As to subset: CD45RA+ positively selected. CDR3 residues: CASSVSGTGGSYGYTF. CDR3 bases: TGTGCCAGCAGTGTCTCCGGGACAGGGGGCTCCTATGGCTACACCTTC.